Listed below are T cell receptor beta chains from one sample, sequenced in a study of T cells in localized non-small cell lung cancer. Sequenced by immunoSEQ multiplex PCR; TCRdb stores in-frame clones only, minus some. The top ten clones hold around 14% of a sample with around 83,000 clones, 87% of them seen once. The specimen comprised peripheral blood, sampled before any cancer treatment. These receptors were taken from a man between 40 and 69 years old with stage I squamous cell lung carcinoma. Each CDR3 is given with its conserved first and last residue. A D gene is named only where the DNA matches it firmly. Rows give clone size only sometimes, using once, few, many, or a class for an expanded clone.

CASSLLGEETQYF TGTGCCAGCAGCTTACTCGGGGAAGAGACCCAGTACTTC TRBJ2-5 - 13 TRBV7-7 -
CASSQPNGYGYTF TGCGCCAGCAGCCAACCGAATGGGTATGGCTACACCTTC TRBJ1-2 - 13 TRBV4-1 -
CASSLVGDPNGYTF TGTGCCAGCAGCTTAGTCGGCGACCCCAATGGCTACACCTTC TRBJ1-2 - 14 TRBV7-9 -
CASSQVSVYNEQFF TGTGCCAGCAGCCAAGTTTCCGTTTACAATGAGCAGTTCTTC TRBJ2-1 - 14 TRBV14 -
CSAGQTEKLFF TGCAGTGCGGGGCAGACAGAAAAACTGTTTTTT TRBJ1-4 - 11 TRBV20-1 -
CASSYPGGGEDGYTF TGTGCCAGCAGTTACCCCGGGGGAGGGGAAGATGGCTACACCTTC TRBJ1-2 - 15 TRBV6-6 -
CASSLRQDHGYTF TGTGCCAGCAGCTTGAGGCAGGATCATGGCTACACCTTC TRBJ1-2 - 13 TRBV5-4 -
CASSPGNTEAFF TGTGCCAGCTCACCGGGGAACACTGAAGCTTTCTTT TRBJ1-1 - 12 TRBV18 -
CASSVESRLGGYTF TGTGCCAGCAGCGTAGAATCCAGGTTGGGAGGCTACACCTTC TRBJ1-2 - 14 TRBV9 -
CASSLGTAQETQYF TGCGCCAGCAGCCTCGGGACAGCGCAAGAGACCCAGTACTTC TRBJ2-5 TRBD1 14 TRBV5-1 -
CASSLSVQSKSGELFF TGTGCCAGCAGTTTAAGCGTACAGTCGAAATCCGGGGAGCTGTTTTTT TRBJ2-2 - 16 TRBV27 -
CAISESEGLGSYEQYF TGTGCCATCAGTGAGTCGGAGGGGCTGGGGTCCTACGAGCAGTACTTC TRBJ2-7 - 16 TRBV10-3 -
CASSSQRTGGRYTF TGTGCCAGCAGCAGTCAAAGGACAGGAGGCCGCTACACCTTC TRBJ1-2 TRBD1 14 TRBV9 -
CASSLGRMGGYGYTF TGTGCCAGCAGCTTAGGGCGTATGGGGGGCTATGGCTACACCTTC TRBJ1-2 - 15 TRBV7-9 -
CASSYTGLFNYGYTF TGTGCCAGCAGCTACACCGGCCTATTTAACTATGGCTACACCTTC TRBJ1-2 - 15 TRBV27 -
CASSFWSGGQGQPQHF TGTGCCAGCAGTTTTTGGTCCGGGGGGCAGGGTCAGCCCCAGCATTTT TRBJ1-5 - 16 TRBV28 -
CASSLTQGPNTQYF TGTGCCAGCAGCCTTACGCAGGGGCCAAATACGCAGTATTTT TRBJ2-3 - 14 TRBV11-2 -
CASNSGASGANVLTF TGTGCCAGTAATTCAGGGGCCTCTGGGGCCAACGTCCTGACTTTC TRBJ2-6 - 15 TRBV19 once
CASSAPKGKQETQYF TGTGCCAGCAGCGCGCCTAAGGGGAAACAGGAGACCCAGTACTTC TRBJ2-5 - 15 TRBV7-8 -
CASSVVQDQPQHF TGTGCCAGCAGTGTTGTGCAGGATCAGCCCCAGCATTTT TRBJ1-5 - 13 TRBV2 -
CASSPGRRQGANYGYTF TGTGCCAGCAGCCCCGGACGGCGACAGGGGGCTAACTATGGCTACACCTTC TRBJ1-2 TRBD1 17 TRBV11-2 -
CASRLRTGGGQGEQYF TGTGCCAGCAGGCTGAGAACAGGGGGGGGACAGGGCGAGCAGTACTTC TRBJ2-7 - 16 TRBV21-1 -
CASSVMSTYYNEQFF TGTGCCAGCAGCGTAATGTCTACCTATTACAATGAGCAGTTCTTC TRBJ2-1 - 15 TRBV9 few
CASSPGVGGEAFF TGTGCCAGCAGTCCGGGAGTGGGCGGTGAAGCTTTCTTT TRBJ1-1 - 13 TRBV5-5 -
CASKEYPNTGELFF TGTGCCAGCAAAGAGTACCCGAACACCGGGGAGCTGTTTTTT TRBJ2-2 - 14 TRBV2 few
CASRPGSLGPDTQYF TGTGCCAGCCGCCCGGGCTCCTTGGGGCCAGATACGCAGTATTTT TRBJ2-3 - 15 TRBV6-5 -
CASSDRSDYEQYF TGTGCCAGCAGTGACAGGAGCGACTACGAGCAGTACTTC TRBJ2-7 - 13 TRBV27 -
CADGRDRAEAFF TGTGCCGACGGGAGGGACAGAGCTGAAGCTTTCTTT TRBJ1-1 TRBD1 12 TRBV2 few
CASSAGDQPQHF TGTGCCAGCAGTGCGGGGGATCAGCCCCAGCATTTT TRBJ1-5 - 12 TRBV2 -
CATSAQGGAVYGYTF TGTGCCACCAGCGCCCAGGGGGGGGCTGTCTATGGCTACACCTTC TRBJ1-2 TRBD1 15 TRBV15 -
CASRGREGQPQHF TGTGCCAGCAGAGGGAGGGAGGGTCAGCCCCAGCATTTT TRBJ1-5 - 13 TRBV6-5 -
CATRGGESNQPQHF TGTGCCACCCGGGGGGGTGAGAGCAATCAGCCCCAGCATTTT TRBJ1-5 - 14 TRBV28 -
CAWSVSIYEQYF TGTGCCTGGAGTGTAAGCATATACGAGCAGTACTTC TRBJ2-7 - 12 TRBV30 -
CASSLFSEVVQETQYF TGTGCCAGCAGCTTATTTTCAGAAGTAGTCCAAGAGACCCAGTACTTC TRBJ2-5 - 16 TRBV7-6 -
CASSETPYGYTF TGTGCCAGCAGTGAAACCCCCTATGGCTACACCTTC TRBJ1-2 - 12 TRBV2 -
CASSQGQGEKLFF TGCGCCAGCAGCCAGGGGCAGGGTGAAAAACTGTTTTTT TRBJ1-4 - 13 TRBV5-1 -
CASSQDQFEAGANTGELFF TGCGCCAGCAGCCAAGACCAGTTCGAGGCGGGGGCGAACACCGGGGAGCTGTTTTTT TRBJ2-2 TRBD2 19 TRBV4-3 -
CASSLAAGGYEQYF TGCGCCAGCAGCTTGGCGGCAGGGGGCTACGAGCAGTACTTC TRBJ2-7 TRBD1 14 TRBV5-1 -
CASSKQTGVNQPQHF TGTGCCAGTAGTAAGCAAACAGGGGTGAATCAGCCCCAGCATTTT TRBJ1-5 TRBD1 15 TRBV19 -